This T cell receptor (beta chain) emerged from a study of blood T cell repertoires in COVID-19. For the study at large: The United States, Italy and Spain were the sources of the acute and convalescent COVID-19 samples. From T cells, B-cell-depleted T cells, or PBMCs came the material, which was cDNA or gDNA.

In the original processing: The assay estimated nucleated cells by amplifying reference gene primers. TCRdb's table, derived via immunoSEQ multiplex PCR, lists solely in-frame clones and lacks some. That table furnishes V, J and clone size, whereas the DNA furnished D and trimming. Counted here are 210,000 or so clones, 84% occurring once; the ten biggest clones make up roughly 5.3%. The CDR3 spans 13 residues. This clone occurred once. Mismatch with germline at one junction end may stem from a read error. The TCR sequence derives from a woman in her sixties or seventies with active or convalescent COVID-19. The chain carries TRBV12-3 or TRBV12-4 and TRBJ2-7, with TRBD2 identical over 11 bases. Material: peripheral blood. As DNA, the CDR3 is TGTGCCAGCAGTGTCCTTACTAGCGGGAGTTCCCCCTTC. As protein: CASSVLTSGSSPF.